Listed here are 14 T cell receptor beta chains from one sample, sequenced in a study of T cells expressing NK-cell markers. For each CDR3 protein, TCRdb gives one entry from its re-call of the 5' RACE reads, without DNA. The sample includes about 150,000 distinct CDR3 sequences. What was sequenced was blood T cells: a sorted CD56 or NKG2C T cell subset, CD4+ or CD8+ T cells, or bulk PBMC T cells (not recorded which). These receptors were collected from a man between 18 and 35 years old in good health.

This chain uses TRBV12-3 or TRBV12-4 with TRBJ2-5; the D call from TCRdb, TRBD2, cannot be confirmed without DNA. The CDR3 loop spans 17 amino acids. The CDR3 loop reads CASSFTLRADLQETQYF.

V usage is TRBV7-9 and J usage is TRBJ2-5; TCRdb calls TRBD2, which cannot be checked without DNA. Germline assignment: CDR1 SEHNR and CDR2 FQNEAQ (reference sequence). The CDR3 extends over 14 amino acids. The CDR3 protein is CASEVAGRRETQYF.

The V and J genes are TRBV14 and TRBJ2-1. The V gene's germline CDR1 is SGHDN and CDR2 FVKESK. There are 17 residues in the CDR3. Here the CDR3 reads CASSQDIETSGVYEQFF.

The CDR3 loop reads CASSPDRFQETQYF. The chain employs TRBV6-2 or TRBV6-3 and TRBJ2-5; TCRdb proposes TRBD1, but this gene call is untestable without DNA. CDR1 and CDR2 from the germline V gene are MNHEY and SVGEGT. The CDR3 covers 14 residues.

This rearrangement joins TRBV7-6 to TRBJ2-7; as DNA is missing, the TRBD2 call by TCRdb cannot be tested. Germline V gene lookup returns CDR1 SGHVS and CDR2 FNYEAQ. This CDR3 region has 16 residues. The CDR3 reads CASSEAETSGIYEQYF. Combining the CDR3 with reference TRBV7-6 and TRBJ2-7 gives the whole variable domain GAGVSQSPRYKVTKRGQDVALRCDPISGHVSLYWYRQALGQGPEFLTYFNYEAQQDKSGLPNDRFSAERPEGSISTLTIQRTEQRDSAMYRCASSEAETSGIYEQYFGPGTRLTVT.

The CDR3 loop is CSVGASINSYEQYF. This sequence joins TRBV29-1 and TRBJ2-7. This CDR3 region has 14 residues. The germline V gene encodes CDR1 SQVTM and CDR2 ANQGSEA.

The chain recombines TRBV7-6 with TRBJ2-7. This CDR3 has 13 residues. Germline lookup yields CDR1 SGHVS and CDR2 FNYEAQ. The CDR3 loop reads CASSLASLGEQYF. The whole variable domain, remainder taken from reference TRBV7-6 and TRBJ2-7, is GAGVSQSPRYKVTKRGQDVALRCDPISGHVSLYWYRQALGQGPEFLTYFNYEAQQDKSGLPNDRFSAERPEGSISTLTIQRTEQRDSAMYRCASSLASLGEQYFGPGTRLTVT.

The chain couples TRBV20-1 to TRBJ2-1; TCRdb reports TRBD1, a call that lacks DNA to check it against. CDR3 length equals 15 residues. The V gene's germline CDR1 is DFQATT and CDR2 SNEGSKA (reference sequence). CDR3 protein: CSARGVGGSYYEQFF.

The chain uses TRBV12-3 or TRBV12-4 and TRBJ2-7. The CDR3 has 14 residues. The CDR3 loop is CASSLVGRPYEQYF.

V is TRBV23-1 and J is TRBJ2-7; the TCRdb call, TRBD1, lacks DNA for checking. TRBV23-1 is treated as an ORF (open reading frame) with a function not yet certain. This CDR3 region has 16 residues. CDR3 in amino acids: CASRDRGPAPSSEQYF.

J is TRBJ2-7 and V is TRBV10-3; TCRdb indicates TRBD1, and absent DNA this call remains unverified. CDR1 and CDR2 from the germline V gene are ENHRY and SYGVKD. The CDR3 length is 14 residues. This chain's CDR3 is CAISDVQGAHEQYF.

The genes are TRBV19 and TRBJ2-1; with no DNA, the TCRdb D assignment of TRBD1 cannot be verified. This CDR3 has 14 amino acids. Germline lookup yields CDR1 LNHDA and CDR2 SQIVND (reference sequence). CDR3: CASERGTGVNEQFF.

V usage is TRBV29-1 and J usage is TRBJ2-2; no DNA is available, so the TRBD2 call from TCRdb remains unchecked. Per the germline V gene, CDR1 is SQVTM and CDR2 is ANQGSEA. The CDR3 has 15 amino acids. CDR3 amino acids: CSVEDRSGRGGELFF.

V usage is TRBV12-3 or TRBV12-4 and J usage is TRBJ1-1. This CDR3 is 12 amino acids long. The CDR3 is CASSLSGFEAFF.